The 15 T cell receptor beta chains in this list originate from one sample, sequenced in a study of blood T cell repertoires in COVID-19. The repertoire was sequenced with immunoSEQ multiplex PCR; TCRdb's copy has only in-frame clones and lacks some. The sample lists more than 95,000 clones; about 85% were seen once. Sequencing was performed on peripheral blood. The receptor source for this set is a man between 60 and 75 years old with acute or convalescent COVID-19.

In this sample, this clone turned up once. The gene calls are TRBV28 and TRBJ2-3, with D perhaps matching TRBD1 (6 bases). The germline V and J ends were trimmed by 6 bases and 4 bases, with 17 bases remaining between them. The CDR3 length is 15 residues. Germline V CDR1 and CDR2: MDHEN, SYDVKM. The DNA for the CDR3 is TGTGCCAGCAGCTCCGGGACAATCAAGTCAGATACGCAGTATTTT. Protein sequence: CASSSGTIKSDTQYF. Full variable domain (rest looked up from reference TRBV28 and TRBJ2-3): DVKVTQSSRYLVKRTGEKVFLECVQDMDHENMFWYRQDPGLGLRLIYFSYDVKMKEKGDIPEGYSVSREKKERFSLILESASTNQTSMYLCASSSGTIKSDTQYFGPGTRLTVL.

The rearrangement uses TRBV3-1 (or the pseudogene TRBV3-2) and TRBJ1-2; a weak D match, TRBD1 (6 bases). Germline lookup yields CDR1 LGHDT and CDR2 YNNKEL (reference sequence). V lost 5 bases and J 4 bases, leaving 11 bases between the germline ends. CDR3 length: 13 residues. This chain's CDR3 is CASSGTGRYGYTF. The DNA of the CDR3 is TGTGCCAGCAGCGGTACAGGGCGCTATGGCTACACCTTC.

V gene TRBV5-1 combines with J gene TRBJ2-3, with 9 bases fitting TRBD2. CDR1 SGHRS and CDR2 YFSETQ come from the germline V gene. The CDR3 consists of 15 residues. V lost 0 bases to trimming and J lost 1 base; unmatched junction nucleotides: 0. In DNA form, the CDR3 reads TGCGCCAGCAGCTTGGGACTAGCGGGCACAGATACGCAGTATTTT. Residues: CASSLGLAGTDTQYF.

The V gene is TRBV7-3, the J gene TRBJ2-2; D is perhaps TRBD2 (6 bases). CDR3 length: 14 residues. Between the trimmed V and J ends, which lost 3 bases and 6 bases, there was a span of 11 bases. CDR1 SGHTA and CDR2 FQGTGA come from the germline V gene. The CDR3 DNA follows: TGTGCCAGCAGCTTGGGGGGAACCGCCGGGGAGCTGTTTTTT. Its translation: CASSLGGTAGELFF.

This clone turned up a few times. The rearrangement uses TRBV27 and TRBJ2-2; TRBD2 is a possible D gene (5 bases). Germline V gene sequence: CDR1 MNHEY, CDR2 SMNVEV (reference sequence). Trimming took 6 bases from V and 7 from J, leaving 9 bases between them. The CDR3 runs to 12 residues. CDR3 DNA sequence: TGTGCCAGCAGACGAGGGCACGGGGAGCTGTTTTTT. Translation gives CASRRGHGELFF.

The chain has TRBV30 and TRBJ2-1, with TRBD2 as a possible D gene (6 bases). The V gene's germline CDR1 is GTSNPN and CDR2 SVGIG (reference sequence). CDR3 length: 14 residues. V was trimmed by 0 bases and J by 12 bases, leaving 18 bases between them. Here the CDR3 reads CAWSVSVGGTGQFF. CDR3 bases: TGTGCCTGGAGTGTATCCGTCGGCGGGACTGGGCAGTTCTTC.

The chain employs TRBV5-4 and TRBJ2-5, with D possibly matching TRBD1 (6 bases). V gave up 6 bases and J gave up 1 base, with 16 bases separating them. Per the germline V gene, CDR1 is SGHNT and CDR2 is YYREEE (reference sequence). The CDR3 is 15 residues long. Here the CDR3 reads CASTYGQGSQETQYF. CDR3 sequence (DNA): TGTGCCAGCACGTATGGTCAGGGGTCCCAAGAGACCCAGTACTTC.

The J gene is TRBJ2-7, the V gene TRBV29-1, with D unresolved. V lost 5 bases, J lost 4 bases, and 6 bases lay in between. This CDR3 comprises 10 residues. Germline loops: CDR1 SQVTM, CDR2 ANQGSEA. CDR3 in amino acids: CSVREYEQYF. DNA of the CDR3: TGCAGCGTTCGAGAATACGAGCAGTACTTC.

CDR3 region: CASSSQTGTSNQPQHF. As DNA, the CDR3 is TGCGCCAGCAGCTCCCAGACAGGGACAAGCAATCAGCCCCAGCATTTT. V usage is TRBV4-1 and J usage is TRBJ1-5; 7 nucleotides agree with TRBD1. The germline V gene encodes CDR1 MGHRA and CDR2 YSYEKL. Unmatched junction bases numbered 8, after V lost 5 bases and J lost 1 base. The CDR3 length is 16 residues.

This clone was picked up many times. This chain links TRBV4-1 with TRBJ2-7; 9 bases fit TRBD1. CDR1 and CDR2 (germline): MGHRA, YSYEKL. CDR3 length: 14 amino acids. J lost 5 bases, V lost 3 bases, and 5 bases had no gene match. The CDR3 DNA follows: TGCGCCAGCAGCCAGATGACAGGGGGTAACGAGCAGTACTTC. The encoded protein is CASSQMTGGNEQYF.

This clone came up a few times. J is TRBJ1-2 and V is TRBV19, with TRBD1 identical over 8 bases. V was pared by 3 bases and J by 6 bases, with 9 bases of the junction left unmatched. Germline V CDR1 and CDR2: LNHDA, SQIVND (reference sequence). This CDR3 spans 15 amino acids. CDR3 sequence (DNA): TGTGCCAGTAGTATCGTGCAGGGGACAGGAGATGGCTACACCTTC. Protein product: CASSIVQGTGDGYTF. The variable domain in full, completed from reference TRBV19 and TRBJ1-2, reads DGGITQSPKYLFRKEGQNVTLSCEQNLNHDAMYWYRQDPGQGLRLIYYSQIVNDFQKGDIAEGYSVSREKKESFPLTVTSAQKNPTAFYLCASSIVQGTGDGYTFGSGTRLTVV.

The CDR3 loop reads CASSLSLGSGQPQHF. CDR3 bases: TGTGCCAGCAGTTTATCCCTGGGATCAGGGCAGCCCCAGCATTTT. This rearrangement joins TRBV27 to TRBJ1-5; D perhaps matches TRBD1 (5 bases). This CDR3 has 15 residues. Germline V gene lookup returns CDR1 MNHEY and CDR2 SMNVEV (reference sequence). V was clipped by 0 bases and J by 7 bases, with 13 bases between them.

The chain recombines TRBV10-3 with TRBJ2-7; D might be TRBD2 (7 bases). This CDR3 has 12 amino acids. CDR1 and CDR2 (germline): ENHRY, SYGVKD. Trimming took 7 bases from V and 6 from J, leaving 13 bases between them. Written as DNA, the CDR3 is TGTGCCATCAAAGGGGGGGACCCCGAGCAGTACTTC. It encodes CAIKGGDPEQYF.

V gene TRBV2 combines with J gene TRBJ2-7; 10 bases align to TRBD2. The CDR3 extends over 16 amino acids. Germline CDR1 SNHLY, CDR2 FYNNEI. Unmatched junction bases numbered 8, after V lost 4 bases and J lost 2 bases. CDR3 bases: TGTGCCAGCAGTGTCCCAGCTAGCGGGAGAACCTACGAGCAGTACTTC. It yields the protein CASSVPASGRTYEQYF. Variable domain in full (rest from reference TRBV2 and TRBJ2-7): EPEVTQTPSHQVTQMGQEVILRCVPISNHLYFYWYRQILGQKVEFLVSFYNNEISEKSEIFDDQFSVERPDGSNFTLKIRSTKLEDSAMYFCASSVPASGRTYEQYFGPGTRLTVT.

The CDR3: CASSQDESGQNYYEQYF. The CDR3 nucleotides are TGTGCCAGCAGCCAGGACGAGTCGGGACAGAACTACTACGAGCAGTACTTC. The chain has TRBV3-1 (or the pseudogene TRBV3-2) and TRBJ2-7, with 7 bases lining up with TRBD1. Trimming at V came to 3 bases and at J to 3 bases, leaving 14 bases not matched to a gene. Germline lookup yields CDR1 LGHDT and CDR2 YNNKEL (reference sequence). The CDR3 loop spans 17 amino acids.